This T cell receptor (beta chain) emerged from a study of shared clonotypes between healthy human individuals. In germline, CDR1 is MGHRA, CDR2 YSYEKL. V was pared by 1 base and J by 2 bases, with 8 bases between. This CDR3 has 14 residues. Concerning this clone itself: Other DNA sequences within the sample encode an identical CDR3.

Naive-designated CD8 cells lacked CD45RO, were positively enriched for CCR7, and omitted terminally differentiated effector memory CD45RA+ cells. Clones were sequenced by immunoSEQ multiplex PCR, and TCRdb holds only the in-frame ones, with some missing. The table records approximately 2,000,000 clones, roughly 95% of them present only once. Sequencing was performed on naive CD8+ T cells from PBMCs. This receptor was taken from a man younger than 35 in good health. Some clones in this sample may be carry-over from other donors' samples. The chain joins TRBV4-1 to TRBJ1-1; no definite D call. CDR3 region: CASSQVPGNTEAFF. CDR3 bases: TGCGCCAGCAGCCAAGTGCCAGGTAACACTGAAGCTTTCTTT.